Here is one T cell receptor (beta chain) with its context. What it binds is not known. The data originate from a study of T cell repertoires in cytomegalovirus infection. Study in general: In the study, CMV epitopes included recently identified HLA-C-restricted and well-studied HLA-B-restricted ones. Public signatures in TCR beta pointed to CMV infection and matching HLA type. Broader study findings: Cumulated frequencies of public TCR beta families served to identify carriers of CMV plus the relevant HLA. HLA-C-restricted, CMV-specific TCR beta clonotypes were dominant ex vivo.

One entry per CDR3 protein results from TCRdb running MiXCR on the reads. The sample lists 640,000 or so distinct CDR3 sequences, about 33% occurring once. The source was cultured PBMCs, collected from culture after CMV antigen stimulation. The TCR comes from a human donor in good health (CMV status not recorded). Some clones in this sample may be carry-over from other donors' samples.

The CDR3 protein is CASCPQQGPNSPLHF. The CDR3 nucleotides are TGTGCCAGCTGCCCTCAACAGGGTCCAAATTCACCCCTCCACTTT. The chain has TRBV7-2 and TRBJ1-6; D may be TRBD1 (6 bases). Trimming took off 8 bases at V and 7 bases at J, with 18 bases between the two ends. This CDR3 region has 15 residues. Germline loops: CDR1 SGHTA, CDR2 FQGNSA. Full variable domain (remainder filled in from reference TRBV7-2 and TRBJ1-6): GAGVSQSPSNKVTEKGKDVELRCDPISGHTALYWYRQSLGQGLEFLIYFQGNSAPDKSGLPSDRFSAERTGGSVSTLTIQRTQQEDSAVYLCASCPQQGPNSPLHFGNGTRLTVT.